This is a list of T cell receptor beta chains from one sample in a study of T cell repertoires in cytomegalovirus infection. A single record per CDR3 protein comes from TCRdb applying MiXCR to the reads. In the table there are some 300,000 distinct CDR3 sequences, roughly 9.3% of which are singletons. The material sequenced was PBMCs. All receptors come from a human donor in good health (CMV status not recorded). Some clones in this sample may be carry-over from other donors' samples. The CDR3 runs from the conserved cysteine through the conserved F or W. The D gene is left open where the match is weak. Part of the rows lack a size; the others show once, few, many or a class for expanded clones.

size,J,D,V,DNA,CDR3
many,TRBJ1-1,TRBD1,TRBV20-1,TGCAGTGCTCGTCTAGAGGACAGGGTGGTGAACACTGAAGCTTTCTTT,CSARLEDRVVNTEAFF
few,TRBJ1-5,.,TRBV25-1,TGTGCCAGCAGTGAATATACCAGGGATCAGCCCCAGCATTTT,CASSEYTRDQPQHF
few,TRBJ2-2,.,TRBV12-3/TRBV12-4,TGTGCCAGCAACGGGGAGAACACCGGGGAGCTGTTTTTT,CASNGENTGELFF
.,TRBJ2-3,TRBD1,TRBV29-1,TGCAGCGTTGTAGGGGGCGCGAATACGCAGTATTTT,CSVVGGANTQYF
few,TRBJ2-5,.,TRBV5-4,TGTGCCAGCAGCTTGGTGGAGCAAGAGACCCAGTACTTC,CASSLVEQETQYF
.,TRBJ2-1,TRBD2,TRBV7-2,TGTGCCAGCAGCTCCCAACCTAGCGGGAGAGTCTACAATGAGCAGTTCTTC,CASSSQPSGRVYNEQFF
few,TRBJ1-2,TRBD1,TRBV20-1,TGCAGTGCGCCCGAGACAGGGGGCACTCTAGGCTATGGCTACACCTTC,CSAPETGGTLGYGYTF
many,TRBJ2-1,TRBD2,TRBV29-1,TGCAGCGTTAGGACTAGCTTCAGTGAGCAGTTCTTC,CSVRTSFSEQFF
.,TRBJ1-5,.,TRBV12-3/TRBV12-4,TGTGCCAGCAGTACCCGTCAGGGGAGAAGCAATCAGCCCCAGCATTTT,CASSTRQGRSNQPQHF
.,TRBJ2-4,TRBD2,TRBV6-5,TGTGCCAGCAGCCCTAGCGGGAGGACCAAAAACATTCAGTACTTC,CASSPSGRTKNIQYF
.,TRBJ2-3,.,TRBV20-1,TGCAGTGGAGGGGGTCGCACAGATACGCAGTATTTT,CSGGGRTDTQYF
many,TRBJ1-1,.,TRBV7-6,TGTGCCAGCAGCTTAGTAGTGGGTGGGGGCACTGAAGCTTTCTTT,CASSLVVGGGTEAFF
many,TRBJ2-5,TRBD2,TRBV7-8,TGTGCCAGCAGCTTACTAGCGGGGGAAGAGACCCAGTACTTC,CASSLLAGEETQYF
few,TRBJ2-1,TRBD2,TRBV24-1,TGTGCCACCAGTGGTGCCTGGGGGGGAGGCTCCTACAATGAGCAGTTCTTC,CATSGAWGGGSYNEQFF
few,TRBJ2-7,.,TRBV10-3,TGTGCCATCAGTGACACAGGGAACCCCTACGAGCAGTACTTC,CAISDTGNPYEQYF
few,TRBJ2-5,.,TRBV29-1,TGCAGCTTCGACGACCAAGAGACCCAGTACTTC,CSFDDQETQYF
.,TRBJ1-5,.,TRBV20-1,TGCAGTGCCTGGACAGCCCTTGGGCAGCCCCAGCATTTT,CSAWTALGQPQHF
.,TRBJ2-5,.,TRBV29-1,TGCAGCGTTGGCCGTATTGACGGCCGGGAGACCCAGTACTTC,CSVGRIDGRETQYF
many,TRBJ1-1,.,TRBV5-1,TGCGCCAGCAGCTTGGCCCAGGACGGAGGTGAAGCTTTCTTT,CASSLAQDGGEAFF
many,TRBJ1-1,.,TRBV20-1,TGCAGTGCTAGAAAAGGGCAAACTGAAGCTTTCTTT,CSARKGQTEAFF
.,TRBJ2-1,.,TRBV7-6,TGTGCCAGCAGCTTAGCGGGGGCTGCTGTCGATGCGCAGTTCTTC,CASSLAGAAVDAQFF
.,TRBJ2-5,TRBD2,TRBV20-1,TGCAGTGCTAGAGCTCCTAGCGGGGGAGAGACCCAGTACTTC,CSARAPSGGETQYF
many,TRBJ2-1,TRBD1,TRBV11-3,TGTGCCAGCAGCTATTTCGGACAGGGTAGCAATGAGCAGTTCTTC,CASSYFGQGSNEQFF
few,TRBJ2-1,TRBD1,TRBV20-1,TGCAGTGCTAGTACAGGGGGCGGATTGGGAGATGAGCAGTTCTTC,CSASTGGGLGDEQFF
many,TRBJ1-2,.,TRBV12-3/TRBV12-4,TGTGCCAGCAGTTTACGGGGGGGATCGTCGGATGGCTACACCTTC,CASSLRGGSSDGYTF
few,TRBJ2-6,.,TRBV5-6,TGTGCCAGCAGCTTGGGGTTCGGGGCCAACGTCCTGACTTTC,CASSLGFGANVLTF
many,TRBJ2-2,.,TRBV7-8,TGTGCCAGCAGGGTAGACACGACGAACGGGGAGCTGTTTTTT,CASRVDTTNGELFF
many,TRBJ2-1,TRBD1,TRBV7-9,TGTGCCAGCAGCCCAGGACAGGGGAGGAACAATGAGCAGTTCTTC,CASSPGQGRNNEQFF
.,TRBJ2-5,TRBD2,TRBV7-3,TGTGCCAGCAGCTTAGAGACGGGAGGGCCCCAAGAGACCCAGTACTTC,CASSLETGGPQETQYF
.,TRBJ2-4,.,TRBV19,TGTGCCAGTACGGCCCAGGGAAACATTCAGTACTTC,CASTAQGNIQYF